This T cell receptor (beta chain) was observed in a study of glioma-infiltrating T cells. TCR alpha and beta CDR3 regions were amplified from RNA using iRepertoire nested multiplex PCR. TCRdb re-called the multiplex PCR reads with MiXCR, one entry per CDR3 protein. The sample lists around 100,000 distinct CDR3 sequences, around 30% occurring once. This clonotype has at least ten counts. Trimming cost V 1 base and J 2 bases, with 6 bases left between them. The CDR3 is 12 amino acids. In germline, CDR1 is DFQATT, CDR2 SNEGSKA (reference sequence). Sequenced material: glioma tissue, nonneoplastic brain tissue, or PBMCs (not recorded which). This sequence joins TRBV20-1 and TRBJ2-7; D call uncertain. This clonotype originated in a human donor with low-grade glioma or glioblastoma, undergoing nonglioma brain surgery, or in good health (not recorded which). CDR3 sequence (DNA): TGCAGTGCTAGAGGTGGTGCCTACGAGCAGTACTTC. This encodes CSARGGAYEQYF.